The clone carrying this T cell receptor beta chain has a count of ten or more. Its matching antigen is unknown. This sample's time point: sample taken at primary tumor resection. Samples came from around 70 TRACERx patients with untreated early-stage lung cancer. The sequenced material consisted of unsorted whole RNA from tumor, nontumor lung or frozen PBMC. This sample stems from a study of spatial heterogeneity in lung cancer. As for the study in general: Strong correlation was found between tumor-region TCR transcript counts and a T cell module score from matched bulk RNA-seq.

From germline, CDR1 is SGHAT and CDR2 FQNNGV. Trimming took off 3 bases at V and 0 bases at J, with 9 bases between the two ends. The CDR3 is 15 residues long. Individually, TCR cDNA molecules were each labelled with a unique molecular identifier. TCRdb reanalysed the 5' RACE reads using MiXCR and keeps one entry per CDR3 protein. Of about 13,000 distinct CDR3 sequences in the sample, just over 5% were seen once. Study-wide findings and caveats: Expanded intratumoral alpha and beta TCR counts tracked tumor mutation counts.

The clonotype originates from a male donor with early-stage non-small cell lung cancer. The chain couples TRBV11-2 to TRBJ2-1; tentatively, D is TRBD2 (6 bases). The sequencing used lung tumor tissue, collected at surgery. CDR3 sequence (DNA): TGTGCCAGCAGCTTTATCGGGAGCTCCTACAATGAGCAGTTCTTC. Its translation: CASSFIGSSYNEQFF.